This TCR beta chain was captured by sequencing in a study of Graves' ophthalmopathy and Graves' hyperthyroidism. Germline V gene data show CDR1 as SGHAT and CDR2 as FQNNGV. Trimming cost V 1 base and J 5 bases, with 11 bases left between them. This CDR3 is 14 amino acids long. This clonotype was seen repeatedly, ten times or more. Physicians reached a diagnosis by relying on clinical symptoms, serum thyroxine, TRAb, thyroid ultrasound and orbital computed tomography. TCR beta CDR3 regions were amplified from RNA transcripts. An opening RT-PCR round employed HTBI primers and preceded a second-round multiplex PCR. MiXCR, run by TCRdb on the multiplex PCR reads, gives a single entry per CDR3 protein. The table records 350,000 to 400,000 distinct CDR3 sequences, approximately 16% of them present only once.

What was sequenced was peripheral blood. The chain recombines TRBV11-2 with TRBJ2-5; tentatively, D is TRBD2 (6 bases). This TCR was sampled from a young woman with Graves' ophthalmopathy. CDR3 residues: CASSLVGLAETQYF. CDR3 DNA: TGTGCCAGCAGCTTAGTAGGTCTAGCGGAGACCCAGTACTTC.